This TCR beta chain was recovered during a study of blood T cells in healthy people across ages. Overall study findings and caveats: Diversity was higher, and naive CD4+ cells more numerous, in long-lived donors than in aged donors. Roughly linear age-related decline in beta diversity appeared, significant by age 40.

Germline loops: CDR1 MDHEN, CDR2 SYDVKM. The CDR3 spans 12 residues. The V and J ends lost 7 bases and 9 bases respectively, with 10 bases between them. Comments on this clonotype: The antigen is undetermined.

Sample-barcoded 5' priming and a J-beta primer mix drove a second PCR of about 6 to 12 cycles. Each of the cDNA molecules was tagged by a template-switch adaptor with 12 random nucleotides. At least 3 million CDR3-containing paired-end reads were obtained per sample. One entry per CDR3 protein, called by TCRdb with MiXCR from the 5' RACE reads. The sample holds about 680,000 distinct CDR3 sequences, 45% to 50% seen once. The sequenced sample was blood. The chain joins TRBV28 to TRBJ1-6; D gene uncertain. The TCR sequence derives from a woman between 55 and 75 years old in good health. CDR3 nucleotides: TGTGCCAGCACGCAGACACGTTCACCCCTCCACTTT. Its translation is CASTQTRSPLHF.